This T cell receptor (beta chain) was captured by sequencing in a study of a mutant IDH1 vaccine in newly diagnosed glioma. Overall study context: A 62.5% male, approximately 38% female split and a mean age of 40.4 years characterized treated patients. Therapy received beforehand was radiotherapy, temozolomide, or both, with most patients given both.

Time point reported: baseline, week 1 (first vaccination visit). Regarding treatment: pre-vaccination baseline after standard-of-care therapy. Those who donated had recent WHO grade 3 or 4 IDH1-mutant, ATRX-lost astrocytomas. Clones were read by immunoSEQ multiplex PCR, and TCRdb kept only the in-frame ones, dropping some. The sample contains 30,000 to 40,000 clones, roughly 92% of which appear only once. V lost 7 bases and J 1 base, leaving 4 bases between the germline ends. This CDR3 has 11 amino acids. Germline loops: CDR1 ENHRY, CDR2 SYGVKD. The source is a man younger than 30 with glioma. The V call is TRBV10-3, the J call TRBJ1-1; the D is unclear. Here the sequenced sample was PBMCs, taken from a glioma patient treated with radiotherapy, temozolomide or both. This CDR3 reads CAIKANTEAFF. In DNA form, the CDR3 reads TGTGCCATCAAGGCGAACACTGAAGCTTTCTTT.